This T cell receptor beta chain was found in a study of regulatory T cells in long-lasting Graves disease. Investigators prepared the TCR beta libraries by applying iRepertoire HTBI primers and Arm-PCR of CDR3 regions. One entry per CDR3 protein, called by TCRdb with MiXCR from the multiplex PCR reads. The sample shows roughly 350,000 distinct CDR3 sequences, around 15% of them seen only once. Time point specified: newly diagnosed GD, antithyroid drugs for less than 3 months. PBMC RNA served as the TCR library source. Between the trimmed V and J ends, which lost 10 bases and 0 bases, there was a span of 13 bases. This CDR3 is built from 14 residues. Germline V gene lookup returns CDR1 LNHDA and CDR2 SQIVND (reference sequence). This sample was also put to use in a study of T cells in Graves' hyperthyroidism and ophthalmopathy. Turning to that study: Graves' hyperthyroidism showing no ophthalmopathy progression within 18 months was considered stable.

The rearrangement joins TRBV19 to TRBJ1-5; D is undetermined. The material was peripheral blood mononuclear cells (PBMCs), obtained at new diagnosis, from a patient treated with antithyroid drugs. The receptor comes from a woman aged 18 to 35 with Graves disease. This chain's CDR3 is CATHELYSNQPQHF. The CDR3 DNA sequence: TGTGCCACCCACGAGCTCTATAGCAATCAGCCCCAGCATTTT.